The source of this T cell receptor (beta chain) is a study of CD8 T cells in Susac syndrome. The study, taken as a whole, reports: The study's TCR sequencing and HLA analysis covered a relatively small number of individuals, and the study acknowledged this.

In regard to this clonotype: Its antigen is not known. The junction does not match germline at one end; this may be a read error.

The RNA, about 0.45 to 1 ug, was put through reverse transcription using random hexamers. Via MiXCR, TCRdb re-called the immunoSEQ multiplex PCR reads, giving one row per CDR3 protein. The sample has a few hundred thousand distinct CDR3 sequences, about 85% seen once. Germline assignment: CDR1 LNHNV and CDR2 YYDKDF (reference sequence). CDR3 size: 14 residues. TCR beta from blood CD8+ and CD4+ T cells was sequenced. Each multiple sclerosis control was a treatment-naive patient with relapsing-remitting disease that was either stable or active. Bulk CD8+ and CD4+ cells came from magnetic negative isolation; CD8+ TEMRA by FACS.

Sequences were obtained from CD8+ T cells from PBMCs. The rearrangement uses TRBV15 and TRBJ2-7; tentatively, D is TRBD2 (6 bases). The TCR was taken from a human donor with multiple sclerosis. CDR3 loop: CAASRRGKGYEQYF. DNA for the CDR3: TGTGCCGCCAGCCGTCGGGGGAAAGGATACGAGCAGTACTTC.